The 9 T cell receptor beta chains below were found in one sample sequenced in a study of T cell changes during pregnancy in multiple sclerosis. Method: immunoSEQ multiplex PCR; TCRdb's copy keeps in-frame clones and lacks some. Altogether 100,000 or so clones are present, 91% being singletons, with the ten largest covering about 3%. The specimen was peripheral blood, collected after pregnancy. All receptors come from a female donor with multiple sclerosis, enrolled in a pregnancy study.

V usage is TRBV7-9 and J usage is TRBJ2-7; TRBD1 might be the D (6 bases). V was trimmed by 5 bases and J by 3 bases, leaving 14 bases between them. The CDR3 consists of 14 residues. Germline loops: CDR1 SEHNR, CDR2 FQNEAQ (reference sequence). The CDR3 DNA is TGTGCCAGCAGCGTGACAGGAAATAGCTACGAGCAGTACTTC. Its protein is CASSVTGNSYEQYF. The full variable domain, completed using reference TRBV7-9 and TRBJ2-7, is DTGVSQNPRHKITKRGQNVTFRCDPISEHNRLYWYRQTLGQGPEFLTYFQNEAQLEKSRLLSDRFSAERPKGSFSTLEIQRTEQGDSAMYLCASSVTGNSYEQYFGPGTRLTVT.

The rearrangement links TRBV6-1 to TRBJ1-1, with D possibly TRBD1 on 6 matching bases. CDR1 MNHNS and CDR2 SASEGT come from the germline V gene. The CDR3 covers 13 residues. Deletions cut 6 bases from V and 2 bases from J, with 10 bases between. In nucleotides, the CDR3 is TGTGCCAGCAGAACAGGGCATAACACTGAAGCTTTCTTT. It is translated as CASRTGHNTEAFF.

The rearrangement uses TRBV6-1 and TRBJ1-3; the D gene is possibly TRBD1 (6 bases). In germline, CDR1 is MNHNS, CDR2 SASEGT. The CDR3 loop spans 14 amino acids. Trimming took off 1 base at V and 4 bases at J, with 8 bases between the two ends. As DNA, the CDR3 is TGTGCCAGCAGTGAAGACACAGGGGGAAACACCATATATTTT. Its translation is CASSEDTGGNTIYF.

V gene TRBV9 combines with J gene TRBJ1-4; D perhaps matches TRBD1 (5 bases). V was pared by 6 bases and J by 8 bases, with 20 bases between. CDR1 and CDR2 from the germline V gene are SGDLS and YYNGEE. CDR3 length: 15 amino acids. The CDR3 nucleotides are TGTGCCAGCAACCCCAAGGGGCGATTTCAGGAAAAACTGTTTTTT. Encoded protein: CASNPKGRFQEKLFF.

Turning to this clone: At the DNA level, this CDR3 is encoded by other sequences in the same sample as well. The V call is TRBV30, the J call TRBJ1-5; D is perhaps TRBD1 (6 bases). Trimming took 2 bases from V and 1 from J, leaving 9 bases between them. This CDR3 spans 14 amino acids. Germline V gene data show CDR1 as GTSNPN and CDR2 as SVGIG (reference sequence). The DNA of the CDR3 is TGTGCCTGGAGTCCAGGGGCAAGCAATCAGCCCCAGCATTTT. It yields the protein CAWSPGASNQPQHF.

The J gene is TRBJ2-3, the V gene TRBV5-5; tentative D call: TRBD2 (5 bases). CDR1 and CDR2 from the germline V gene are SGHKS and YYEKEE (reference sequence). The CDR3 consists of 12 residues. The V end lost 2 bases, the J end lost 6 bases, and 7 bases lay between the germline ends. This CDR3 is CASSFGGDTQYF. The CDR3 DNA sequence: TGTGCCAGCAGCTTCGGCGGGGATACGCAGTATTTT.

V gene TRBV6-5 combines with J gene TRBJ2-7; 8 nucleotides align to TRBD1. The CDR3 is 13 residues long. Trimming at V came to 7 bases and at J to 6 bases, leaving 8 bases not matched to a gene. Per germline, CDR1 MNHEY and CDR2 SVGAGI. As DNA, the CDR3 is TGTGCCAGCACGCAGGGGGCGTCTTCCGAGCAGTACTTC. Residues: CASTQGASSEQYF.

The genes are TRBV5-1 and TRBJ2-2; tentative D call: TRBD1 (6 bases). Germline CDR1 reads SGHRS; CDR2 reads YFSETQ. V lost 1 base and J 5 bases, leaving 9 bases between the germline ends. This CDR3 contains 14 residues. CDR3 loop: CASSLRDITGELFF. The CDR3 coding sequence is TGCGCCAGCAGCTTGAGGGACATTACCGGGGAGCTGTTTTTT.

The rearrangement joins TRBV19 to TRBJ2-3, with D unresolved. The V gene's germline CDR1 is LNHDA and CDR2 SQIVND (reference sequence). CDR3 length: 17 residues. As DNA, the CDR3 is TGTGCTCGGGTCGGCGCCTCCGGAAAACACCACACAGATACGCAGTATTTT. Translation gives CARVGASGKHHTDTQYF.